Following are 8 T cell receptor beta chains from one sample sequenced in a study of CD8 T cells in ankylosing spondylitis. Notes on the study in general: Ankylosing spondylitis blood appeared to carry a characteristic TCR beta motif of roughly 8 highly homologous variants.

The antigens for these receptors are not known. In TCRdb, the 5' RACE reads were re-called with MiXCR into one record per CDR3 protein. The sample lists about 540,000 distinct CDR3 sequences, approximately 11% occurring once. Sample: blood, either unsorted or a sorted T cell fraction (not recorded which). The receptors stem from a male donor with ankylosing spondylitis.

This chain joins TRBV7-9 and TRBJ2-3; 10 bases are shared with TRBD2. Germline CDR1 SEHNR, CDR2 FQNEAQ (reference sequence). The CDR3 covers 16 residues. The J segment lost 1 base and the V segment lost 4 bases, leaving 5 bases of the junction unmatched. As DNA, the CDR3 is TGTGCCAGCAGCTCACCCCTAGCGGGAGGCACAGATACGCAGTATTTT. Residues: CASSSPLAGGTDTQYF. The full variable domain, its missing parts supplied by reference TRBV7-9 and TRBJ2-3, is DTGVSQNPRHKITKRGQNVTFRCDPISEHNRLYWYRQTLGQGPEFLTYFQNEAQLEKSRLLSDRFSAERPKGSFSTLEIQRTEQGDSAMYLCASSSPLAGGTDTQYFGPGTRLTVL.

CDR3 region: CASSGSSFSGETQYF. In nucleotides, the CDR3 is TGTGCCAGCAGTGGTTCTTCTTTTTCCGGAGAGACCCAGTACTTC. The V gene is TRBV6-1, the J gene TRBJ2-5; D call uncertain. V was cut by 4 bases and J by 4 bases, with 16 bases left in between. This CDR3 region has 15 residues. The germline CDR1 and CDR2 sequences are MNHNS and SASEGT.

This clonotype appeared a few times. This chain links TRBV5-1 with TRBJ2-7; no clear D gene. The germline V and J ends were trimmed by 0 bases and 5 bases, with 9 bases remaining between them. Germline CDR1 is SGHRS and CDR2 is YFSETQ. The CDR3 length is 13 residues. The CDR3 sequence: CASSLDGSHEQYV. The CDR3 DNA reads as TGCGCCAGCAGCTTGGATGGATCTCACGAGCAGTACGTC.

This clonotype came up many times. The rearrangement uses TRBV12-3 or TRBV12-4 and TRBJ2-1, with D hard to call. The CDR3 is made up of 12 amino acids. V lost 3 bases and J 9 bases, leaving 9 bases between the germline ends. For the CDR3, the DNA is TGTGCCAGCAGTTTGTTGGGTGCTGAGCAGTTCTTC. This codes for CASSLLGAEQFF.

This clonotype was counted only a few times. The chain is built from TRBV5-1 and TRBJ2-5; the match to TRBD2 covers 9 bases. The CDR3 consists of 16 residues. Trimming at V came to 1 base and at J to 1 base, leaving 5 bases not matched to a gene. Germline CDR1 and CDR2: SGHRS and YFSETQ. CDR3 amino acids: CASSLLAGDLQETQYF. CDR3 DNA sequence: TGCGCCAGCAGCTTGTTAGCGGGAGATCTCCAAGAGACCCAGTACTTC.

The gene calls are TRBV12-3 or TRBV12-4 and TRBJ1-2; D is unclear. The CDR3 has 12 residues. V dropped 1 base and J dropped 8 bases, with 8 bases sitting between them. CDR3 coding DNA: TGTGCCAGCAGTTTAGTGGCGAACGGCTACACCTTC. It encodes CASSLVANGYTF.

This clonotype was recorded many times. This chain links TRBV11-3 with TRBJ2-1; 12 bases map to TRBD2. V shed 6 bases, J shed 6 bases, and the junction held 6 bases outside the gene matches. The CDR3 is 15 residues long. CDR1 is SGHNT and CDR2 is YENEEA in the germline V gene. CDR3: CASSSGTSGSNEQFF. The DNA for the CDR3 is TGTGCCAGCAGTTCGGGGACTAGCGGGTCCAATGAGCAGTTCTTC.

V usage is TRBV30 and J usage is TRBJ2-5; no definite D call. CDR1 is GTSNPN, CDR2 SVGIG, per germline (reference sequence). CDR3 length equals 11 residues. Trimming took 8 bases from V and 2 from J, leaving 9 bases between them. The CDR3 here is CAHSEQETQYF. The CDR3 DNA is TGTGCCCACAGCGAGCAAGAGACCCAGTACTTC.